This T cell receptor (beta chain) was sequenced during a study of T cells after yellow fever vaccination. The V gene end was trimmed by 3 bases and the J gene end by 4 bases; junction bases not matched to a gene: 4. Germline CDR1 DFQATT, CDR2 SNEGSKA (reference sequence). This CDR3 contains 14 residues. TCRdb re-derived calls from the 5' RACE reads in MiXCR, one entry per CDR3 protein. The top ten clones hold roughly 0.76% of a sample with under 150,000 distinct CDR3 sequences, about 7.7% of them seen once. This clonotype occurred many times. V is TRBV20-1 and J is TRBJ2-1, with 9 bases matching TRBD2. The clonotype originates from a man aged 30 to 45 who received the YFV17D yellow fever vaccine. The sample in question was CD4+ T cells sorted from PBMCs, obtained 5 days after the yellow fever booster vaccination. CDR3 nucleotide sequence: TGCAGTGCTAGGAGCCTAGCGGGATACAATGAGCAGTTCTTC. As protein: CSARSLAGYNEQFF.